This T cell receptor (beta chain) was profiled in a study of T cell responses to AZD1222 COVID-19 vaccine. General study findings and limits: Distributed over spike, vaccine-associated CD4 TCRs predominated at 160-218 and 743-854. Donor demographics were predominantly white British with a female majority; clonal diversity may be underestimated.

For this clone: What it binds is not known.

The method was immunoSEQ multiplex PCR; TCRdb's version includes in-frame clones alone and lacks a portion of them. The sample holds more than 35,000 clones; roughly 75% are singletons and the top ten take roughly 22%. J was trimmed by 4 bases and V by 0 bases; bases with no gene match: 3. The germline V gene encodes CDR1 GTSNPN and CDR2 SVGIG (reference sequence). This CDR3 is built from 14 residues. This chain connects TRBV30 to TRBJ1-1; 9 bases fit TRBD1. The origin of this receptor is an adult who received the MenACWY meningococcal vaccine as a control. The input for sequencing was peripheral blood, taken 28 days after the second dose of the MenACWY control vaccine. Written as DNA, the CDR3 is TGTGCCTGGAGTGTAACAGGGGGCGGCACTGAAGCTTTCTTT. Its translation is CAWSVTGGGTEAFF.